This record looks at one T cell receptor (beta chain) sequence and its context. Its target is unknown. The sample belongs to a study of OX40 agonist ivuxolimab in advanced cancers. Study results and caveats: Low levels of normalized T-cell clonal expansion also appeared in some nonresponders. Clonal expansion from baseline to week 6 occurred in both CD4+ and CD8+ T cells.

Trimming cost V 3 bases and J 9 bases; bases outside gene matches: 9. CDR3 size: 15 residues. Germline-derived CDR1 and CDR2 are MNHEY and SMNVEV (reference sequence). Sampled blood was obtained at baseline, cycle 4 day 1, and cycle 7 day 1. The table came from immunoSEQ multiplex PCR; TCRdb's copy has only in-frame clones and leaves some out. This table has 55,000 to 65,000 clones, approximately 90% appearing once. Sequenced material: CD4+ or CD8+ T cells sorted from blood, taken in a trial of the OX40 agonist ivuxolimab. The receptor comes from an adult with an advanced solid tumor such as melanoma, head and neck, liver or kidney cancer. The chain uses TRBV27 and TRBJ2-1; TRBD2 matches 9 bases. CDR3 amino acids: CASSLAGRGGREQFF. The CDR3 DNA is TGTGCCAGCAGTTTGGCAGGGCGGGGGGGCCGTGAGCAGTTCTTC.